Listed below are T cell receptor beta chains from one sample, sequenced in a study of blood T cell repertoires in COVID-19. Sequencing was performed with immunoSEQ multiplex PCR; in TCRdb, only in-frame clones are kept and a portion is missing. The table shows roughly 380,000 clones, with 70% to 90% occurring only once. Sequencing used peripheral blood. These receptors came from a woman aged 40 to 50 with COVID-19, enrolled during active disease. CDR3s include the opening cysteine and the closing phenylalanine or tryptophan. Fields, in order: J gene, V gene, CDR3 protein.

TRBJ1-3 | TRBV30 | CAWTGNSGNTIYF
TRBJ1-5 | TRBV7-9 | CASSPPGGNQPQHF
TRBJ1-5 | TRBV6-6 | CASSRGGYSNQPQHF
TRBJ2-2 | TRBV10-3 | CAISEHRANTGELFF
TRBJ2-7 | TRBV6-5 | CASSPAGGAYEQYF
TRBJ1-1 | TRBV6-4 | CASSDSGSGGGRTEAFF
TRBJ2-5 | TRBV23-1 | CASGPLDRGRETQYF
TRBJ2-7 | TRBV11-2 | CASSLSGLYEQYF
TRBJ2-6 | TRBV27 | CASSLLRGHPSGANVLTF
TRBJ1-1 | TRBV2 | CASSDERNTEAFF
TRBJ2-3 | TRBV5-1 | CASRFSADRFYTDTQYF
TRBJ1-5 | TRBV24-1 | CATSDSGMGNQPQHF
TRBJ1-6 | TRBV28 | CASSLGLGQGFNSPLHF
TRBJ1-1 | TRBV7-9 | CASSLAVWAAFF
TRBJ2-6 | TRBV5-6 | CASSFWGQLGVLTF
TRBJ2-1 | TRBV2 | CASPSGFSYNEQFF
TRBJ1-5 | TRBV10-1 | CASSGQGGNQPQHF
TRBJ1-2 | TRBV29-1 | CSVQERQGTNYGYTF
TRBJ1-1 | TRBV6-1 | CASSESGNTEAFF
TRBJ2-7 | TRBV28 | CASSTPGQGTYEQYF
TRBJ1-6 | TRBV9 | CASSPSPQGYNSPLHF
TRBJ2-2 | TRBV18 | CASSLSNTGELFF